This T cell receptor beta chain was documented in a study of blood T cell repertoires in COVID-19. The wider study: Italy, Spain and the United States were the sources of the convalescent and acute COVID-19 samples. PBMCs, B-cell-depleted T cells, or T cells provided the cDNA or gDNA that made up the material.

Source study methods: Quantification of nucleated cells was approximated via reference gene primer amplification. Repertoires were generated with immunoSEQ multiplex PCR, while TCRdb's copy carries only in-frame clones and drops some. V and J calls and clone size are copied from that table; D and trimming were computed from the DNA. The table has tens of thousands of clones, less than 95% seen once; the top ten hold 2.3%. CDR1 and CDR2 (germline): SEHNR, FQNEAQ (reference sequence). The CDR3 sequence is 14 residues long. Trimming removed 2 bases from V and 3 bases from J, with 10 bases in between. Sequencing input: peripheral blood. This clonotype was obtained from a human donor with active COVID-19. The donor label of this sample is uncertain. The rearrangement links TRBV7-9 to TRBJ1-2; D might be TRBD1 (5 bases). The CDR3 reads CASSLLGRDYGYTF. CDR3 in DNA: TGTGCCAGCAGCTTACTAGGCAGGGACTATGGCTACACCTTC.